This entry lists 18 T cell receptor beta chains sequenced from one sample in a study of control samples from healthy donors and cancer patients. Sequencing was performed with immunoSEQ multiplex PCR; in TCRdb, only in-frame clones are kept and a portion is missing. The sample lists roughly 80,000 clones; roughly 90% were seen once. The sample comprised blood. The receptors shown here come from a woman between 45 and 60 years old in good health.

The chain is built from TRBV5-1 and TRBJ2-3; D gene ambiguous. V lost 0 bases, J lost 2 bases, and 13 bases lay in between. The CDR3 loop spans 16 amino acids. Germline values: CDR1 SGHRS, CDR2 YFSETQ. The CDR3: CASSLEGRGATDTQYF. The CDR3 nucleotides are TGCGCCAGCAGCTTGGAAGGACGAGGAGCCACAGATACGCAGTATTTT.

The V and J genes are TRBV29-1 and TRBJ2-7; tentatively, D is TRBD1 (5 bases). The CDR3 totals 13 residues. Per the germline V gene, CDR1 is SQVTM and CDR2 is ANQGSEA. The V and J ends lost 4 bases and 3 bases respectively, with 13 bases between them. The CDR3 here is CSVARQGDYEQYF. CDR3 DNA sequence: TGCAGCGTTGCTCGGCAGGGCGACTACGAGCAGTACTTC.

The genes are TRBV6-6 and TRBJ2-3; D unclear. With 6 bases removed from V and 1 base from J, the gap between germline ends came to 2 bases. Germline CDR1 MNHNY, CDR2 SVGAGI (reference sequence). The CDR3 loop spans 11 amino acids. The CDR3 loop is CASSRTDTQYF. CDR3 nucleotides: TGTGCCAGCAGCCGCACAGATACGCAGTATTTT.

The chain has TRBV19 and TRBJ2-2; TRBD2 matches at 9 bases. CDR1 and CDR2 from the germline V gene are LNHDA and SQIVND (reference sequence). The ends lost 10 bases at V and 0 bases at J; junction bases unmatched: 3. This CDR3 spans 14 amino acids. CDR3 sequence reads: CATKRGANTGELFF. CDR3 DNA: TGTGCCACAAAGCGGGGGGCGAACACCGGGGAGCTGTTTTTT.

V and J are TRBV7-2 and TRBJ1-3; 7 bases agree with TRBD1. The CDR3 totals 16 residues. Germline V lookup: CDR1 SGHTA, CDR2 FQGNSA. With 5 bases clipped from V and 3 bases from J, the junction kept 10 bases outside the gene matches. CDR3 residues: CASSRPGTAGGNTIYF. In DNA, the CDR3 is TGTGCCAGCAGCAGGCCTGGGACAGCTGGTGGAAACACCATATATTTT.

The chain uses TRBV2 and TRBJ2-2, with D perhaps matching TRBD1 (6 bases). This CDR3 spans 15 amino acids. Per the germline V gene, CDR1 is SNHLY and CDR2 is FYNNEI. Trimming stripped 2 bases from V and 2 bases from J, with 9 bases between. CDR3 residues: CASSEWGPNTGELFF. In DNA, the CDR3 is TGTGCCAGCAGTGAATGGGGGCCCAACACCGGGGAGCTGTTTTTT.

This clone was recorded only once. The chain recombines TRBV27 with TRBJ1-4; a possible D gene is TRBD1 (6 bases). Trimming took off 2 bases at V and 2 bases at J, with 9 bases between the two ends. Germline CDR1 is MNHEY and CDR2 is SMNVEV (reference sequence). The CDR3 runs to 15 residues. In nucleotides, the CDR3 is TGTGCCAGCAGTTTAATAGGACAGACTAATGAAAAACTGTTTTTT. Protein product: CASSLIGQTNEKLFF.

V usage is TRBV5-8 and J usage is TRBJ2-7, with D possibly matching TRBD1 (6 bases). The V end lost 5 bases, the J end lost 2 bases, and 20 bases lay between the germline ends. The CDR3 totals 16 residues. The germline CDR1 and CDR2 sequences are SGHTS and YDEGEE. The CDR3 spells CASRYRFPGEPYEQYF. Here the CDR3 DNA reads TGTGCCAGCAGGTATAGGTTCCCAGGGGAACCCTACGAGCAGTACTTC.

In this sample, this clone turned up a few times. This chain joins TRBV10-2 and TRBJ1-5; D ambiguous. The V end was cut by 3 bases, the J end by 8 bases, with 8 bases between. Germline V lookup: CDR1 WSHSY, CDR2 SAAADI. This CDR3 comprises 12 residues. CDR3 protein: CASSDWAEPQHF. CDR3 DNA: TGCGCCAGCAGTGACTGGGCAGAGCCCCAGCATTTT.

The rearrangement uses TRBV10-3 and TRBJ1-1, with 7 bases fitting TRBD1. The J segment lost 11 bases and the V segment lost 6 bases, leaving 9 bases of the junction unmatched. Germline V gives CDR1 ENHRY, CDR2 SYGVKD. The CDR3 length is 12 residues. CDR3 sequence: CAISDREEKAFF. Here the CDR3 DNA reads TGTGCCATCAGCGACAGGGAGGAAAAGGCTTTCTTT.

J is TRBJ2-7 and V is TRBV27; D is ambiguous. Germline CDR1 reads MNHEY; CDR2 reads SMNVEV (reference sequence). The V gene lost 3 bases and the J gene lost 4 bases, with 10 bases spanning the gap. This CDR3 has 13 residues. CDR3 bases: TGTGCCAGCAGTTTCCGACCCTCTTACGAGCAGTACTTC. Translating it yields CASSFRPSYEQYF.

J is TRBJ1-3 and V is TRBV2; D is ambiguous. CDR1 is SNHLY and CDR2 is FYNNEI in the germline V gene. The CDR3 sequence is 14 residues long. Trimming pared 6 bases from V and 0 bases from J, leaving 9 bases between. DNA of the CDR3: TGTGCCAGCAGCAAAAGAATCTCTGGAAACACCATATATTTT. Translation gives CASSKRISGNTIYF.

The V and J genes are TRBV12-3 or TRBV12-4 and TRBJ2-7; D is undetermined. The germline V and J ends were trimmed by 6 bases and 7 bases, with 7 bases remaining between them. This CDR3 has 10 residues. The CDR3 protein is CASSPLEQYF. The CDR3 bases are TGTGCCAGCAGCCCATTAGAGCAGTACTTC.

The chain has TRBV6-1 and TRBJ1-5; maybe TRBD1 (5 bases). Germline assignment: CDR1 MNHNS and CDR2 SASEGT. V dropped 2 bases and J dropped 6 bases, with 14 bases sitting between them. This CDR3 is 15 amino acids long. The CDR3 region is CASSENGDLGQPQHF. The CDR3 DNA reads as TGTGCCAGCAGTGAAAACGGGGACTTGGGTCAGCCCCAGCATTTT.

The gene calls are TRBV30 and TRBJ1-4, with unresolved D. Germline-derived CDR1 and CDR2 are GTSNPN and SVGIG (reference sequence). V dropped 3 bases and J dropped 5 bases, with 10 bases sitting between them. The CDR3 is made up of 13 amino acids. In DNA form, the CDR3 reads TGTGCCTGGAGACGGCAGCTGAATGAAAAACTGTTTTTT. It encodes CAWRRQLNEKLFF.

The gene calls are TRBV6-5 and TRBJ2-1; 9 nucleotides align to TRBD1. CDR1 and CDR2 from the germline V gene are MNHEY and SVGAGI. The V gene end was trimmed by 8 bases and the J gene end by 0 bases; junction bases not matched to a gene: 5. This CDR3 region has 15 residues. The CDR3 here is CASSRTGDSYNEQFF. The CDR3 nucleotides read TGTGCCAGCTCCCGGACAGGGGACTCCTACAATGAGCAGTTCTTC.

The CDR3 reads CASSDKKGGDRNLYEQYF. CDR3 coding DNA: TGTGCCAGCAGCGACAAAAAAGGAGGGGACAGGAACCTCTACGAGCAGTACTTC. This chain uses TRBV9 with TRBJ2-7; 8 nucleotides agree with TRBD1. V trimming: 3 bases; J trimming: 3 bases; junction bases outside the gene matches: 17. CDR3 size: 18 residues. The germline gives CDR1 SGDLS, CDR2 YYNGEE.

The chain is built from TRBV19 and TRBJ2-7; D might be TRBD1 (6 bases). The CDR3 has 14 residues. CDR1 is LNHDA, CDR2 SQIVND, per germline (reference sequence). Trimming stripped 6 bases from V and 7 bases from J, with 19 bases between. The CDR3 loop is CASSPQGKGSEQYF. In nucleotides, the CDR3 is TGTGCCAGTAGCCCTCAGGGGAAGGGGAGTGAGCAGTACTTC. The full variable domain, in which reference TRBV19 and TRBJ2-7 provide the parts outside the CDR3, is DGGITQSPKYLFRKEGQNVTLSCEQNLNHDAMYWYRQDPGQGLRLIYYSQIVNDFQKGDIAEGYSVSREKKESFPLTVTSAQKNPTAFYLCASSPQGKGSEQYFGPGTRLTVT.